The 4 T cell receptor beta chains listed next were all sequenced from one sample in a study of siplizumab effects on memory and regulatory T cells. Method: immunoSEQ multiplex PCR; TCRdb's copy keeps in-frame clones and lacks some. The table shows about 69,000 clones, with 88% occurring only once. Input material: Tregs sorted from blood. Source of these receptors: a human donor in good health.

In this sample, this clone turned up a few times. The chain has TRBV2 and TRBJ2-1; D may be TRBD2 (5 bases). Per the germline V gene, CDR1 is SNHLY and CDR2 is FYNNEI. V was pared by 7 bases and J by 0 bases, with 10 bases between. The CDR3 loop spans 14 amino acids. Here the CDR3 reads CASKVGSSYNEQFF. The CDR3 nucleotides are TGTGCCAGCAAGGTGGGGAGCTCCTACAATGAGCAGTTCTTC.

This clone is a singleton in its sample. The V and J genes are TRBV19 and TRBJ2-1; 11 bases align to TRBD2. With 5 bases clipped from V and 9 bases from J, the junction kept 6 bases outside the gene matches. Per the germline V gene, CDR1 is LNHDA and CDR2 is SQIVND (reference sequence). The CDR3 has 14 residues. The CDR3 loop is CASSSASGRTEQFF. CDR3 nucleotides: TGTGCCAGTAGTTCCGCTAGCGGGAGGACTGAGCAGTTCTTC.

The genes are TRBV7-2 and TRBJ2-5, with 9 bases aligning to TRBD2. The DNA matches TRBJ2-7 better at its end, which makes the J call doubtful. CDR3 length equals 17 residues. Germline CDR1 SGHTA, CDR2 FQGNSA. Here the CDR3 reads CASSLGRLAGPSYEQYF. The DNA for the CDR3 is TGTGCCAGCAGCTTAGGGCGGCTAGCGGGACCCTCCTACGAGCAGTACTTC.

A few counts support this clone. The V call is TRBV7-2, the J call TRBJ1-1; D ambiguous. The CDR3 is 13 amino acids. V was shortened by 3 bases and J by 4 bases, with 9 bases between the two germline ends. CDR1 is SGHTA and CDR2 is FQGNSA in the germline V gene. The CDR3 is CASSFQAITEAFF. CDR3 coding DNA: TGTGCCAGCAGCTTTCAAGCCATCACTGAAGCTTTCTTT.